One and the same sample provided the 2 T cell receptor beta chains below, sequenced in a study of identical twins. MiXCR, applied by TCRdb to the 5' RACE reads, yields one record per CDR3 protein. The sample has 700,000 to 950,000 distinct CDR3 sequences, approximately 13% seen once. This sample also belongs to another study, concerning yellow fever vaccine responses in identical twins.

Specimen: PBMCs. The receptors were gathered from a woman between 18 and 30 years old in good health.

A few counts support this clonotype. The V gene is TRBV12-3 or TRBV12-4, the J gene TRBJ1-1, with D unresolved. This CDR3 comprises 15 residues. V lost 5 bases to trimming and J lost 1 base, with 14 bases between them. The CDR3 region is CASSASPPENTEAFF. CDR3 nucleotides: TGTGCCAGCAGTGCCTCCCCCCCCGAGAACACTGAAGCTTTCTTT.

The V gene is TRBV11-2, the J gene TRBJ2-1; the D gene is possibly TRBD1 (6 bases). The CDR3 has 15 amino acids. V was pared by 6 bases and J by 4 bases, with 16 bases between. CDR1 is SGHAT, CDR2 FQNNGV, per germline. The CDR3: CASRQPGHPYNEQFF. In DNA form, the CDR3 reads TGTGCCAGCAGGCAGCCGGGACACCCATACAATGAGCAGTTCTTC.